This record looks at one TCR beta chain sequence and its context. The antigen remains undetermined. This sample stems from a study of T-cell memory formation after mild COVID-19. Study information: Most TCR clusters belonged to a single donor.

V lost 5 bases to trimming and J lost 9 bases; unmatched junction nucleotides: 13. In germline, CDR1 is SGHRS, CDR2 YFSETQ. The CDR3 length is 16 residues. TCRdb passed the 5' RACE reads through MiXCR, listing each CDR3 protein once. The sample yields some 120,000 distinct CDR3 sequences, 17% seen once. Study-wide results and caveats: Day 15 to 85 contractors were CD4/CD8 balanced; later expanders leaned CD4+. CD4+ clones that contracted lay mainly in CM and EM; CD8+ ones lay in EMRA. Some clones that responded were present in memory (sampled pre-infection), which suggests cross-reactive memory joined.

The sample comprised PBMCs or a T cell subset sorted from them (not recorded which). The chain couples TRBV5-1 to TRBJ2-1; TRBD2 matches at 11 bases. This sequence originates from a man aged 18-30 years who had mild COVID-19 (a few samples of this study predate the infection). Cell type and time point are not known. CDR3 amino acids: CASSSSGGPYFSEQFF. The CDR3, as DNA: TGCGCCAGCAGTTCTAGCGGGGGGCCCTACTTCAGTGAGCAGTTCTTC.